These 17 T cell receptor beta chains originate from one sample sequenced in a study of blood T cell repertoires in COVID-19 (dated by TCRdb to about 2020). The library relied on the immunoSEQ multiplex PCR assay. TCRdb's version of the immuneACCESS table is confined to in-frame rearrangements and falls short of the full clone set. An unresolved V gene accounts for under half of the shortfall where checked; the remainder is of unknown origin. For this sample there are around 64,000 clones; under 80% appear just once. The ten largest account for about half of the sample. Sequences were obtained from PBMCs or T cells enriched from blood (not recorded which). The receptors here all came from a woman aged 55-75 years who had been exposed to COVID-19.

This CDR3 is CASSPSNYNSPLHF. CDR3 DNA sequence: TGTGCCAGCAGCCCGTCTAACTATAATTCACCCCTCCACTTT. The gene calls are TRBV7-9 and TRBJ1-6, with unresolved D. Per the germline V gene, CDR1 is SEHNR and CDR2 is FQNEAQ (reference sequence). The CDR3 consists of 14 residues. V lost 5 bases, J lost 3 bases, and 8 bases lay in between.

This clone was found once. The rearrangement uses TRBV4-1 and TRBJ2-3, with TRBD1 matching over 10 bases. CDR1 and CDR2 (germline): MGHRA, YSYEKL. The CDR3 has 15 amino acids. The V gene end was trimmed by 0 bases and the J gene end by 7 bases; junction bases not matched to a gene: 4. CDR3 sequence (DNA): TGCGCCAGCAGCCAAGACGGGGACAGGGGAAATACGCAGTATTTT. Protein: CASSQDGDRGNTQYF.

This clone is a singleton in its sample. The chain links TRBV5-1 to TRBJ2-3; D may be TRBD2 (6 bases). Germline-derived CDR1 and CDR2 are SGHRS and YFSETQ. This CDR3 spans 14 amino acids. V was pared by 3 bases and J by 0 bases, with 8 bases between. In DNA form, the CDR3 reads TGCGCCAGCAGCTCCGGGACTAGCACAGATACGCAGTATTTT. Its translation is CASSSGTSTDTQYF.

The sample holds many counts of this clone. DNA of the CDR3: TGTGCCAGCCGGGATGGTCTAGGTGGAAACATTCAGTACTTC. Its protein is CASRDGLGGNIQYF. The rearrangement links TRBV7-9 to TRBJ2-4; maybe TRBD2 (5 bases). Per germline, CDR1 SEHNR and CDR2 FQNEAQ (reference sequence). V lost 8 bases and J 6 bases, leaving 17 bases between the germline ends. The CDR3 is made up of 14 amino acids.

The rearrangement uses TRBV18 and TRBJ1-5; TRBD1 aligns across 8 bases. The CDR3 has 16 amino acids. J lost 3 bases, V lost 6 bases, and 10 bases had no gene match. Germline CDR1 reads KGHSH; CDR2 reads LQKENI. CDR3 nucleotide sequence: TGTGCCAGCTCGCCGGGACAGGCCTCGATCAATCAGCCCCAGCATTTT. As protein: CASSPGQASINQPQHF.

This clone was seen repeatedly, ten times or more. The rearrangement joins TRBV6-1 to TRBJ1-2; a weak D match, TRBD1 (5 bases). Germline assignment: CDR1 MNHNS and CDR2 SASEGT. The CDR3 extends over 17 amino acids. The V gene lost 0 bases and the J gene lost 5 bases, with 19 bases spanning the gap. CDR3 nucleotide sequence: TGTGCCAGCAGTGAAGCCGGGGGGTACAGGTCTAGGTATGGCTACACCTTC. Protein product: CASSEAGGYRSRYGYTF.

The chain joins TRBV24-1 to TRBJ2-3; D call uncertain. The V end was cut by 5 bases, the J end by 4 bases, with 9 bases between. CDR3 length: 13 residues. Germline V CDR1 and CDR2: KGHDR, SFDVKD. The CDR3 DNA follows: TGTGCCACCAGTGGGGCCACATCAGATACGCAGTATTTT. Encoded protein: CATSGATSDTQYF.

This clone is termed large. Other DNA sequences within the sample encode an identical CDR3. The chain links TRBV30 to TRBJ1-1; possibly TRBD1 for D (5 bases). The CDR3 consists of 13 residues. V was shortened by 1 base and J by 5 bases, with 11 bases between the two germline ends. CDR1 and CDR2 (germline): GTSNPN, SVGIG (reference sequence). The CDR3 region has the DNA TGTGCCTGGAGTGCCGACAGACGTACTGAAGCTTTCTTT. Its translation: CAWSADRRTEAFF.

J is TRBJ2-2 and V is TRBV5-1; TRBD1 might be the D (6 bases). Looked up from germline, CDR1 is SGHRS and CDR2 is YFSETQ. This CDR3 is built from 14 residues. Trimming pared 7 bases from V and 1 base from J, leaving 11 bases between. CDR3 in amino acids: CASSSTGNTGELFF. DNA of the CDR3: TGCGCCAGCTCGTCGACAGGGAACACCGGGGAGCTGTTTTTT.

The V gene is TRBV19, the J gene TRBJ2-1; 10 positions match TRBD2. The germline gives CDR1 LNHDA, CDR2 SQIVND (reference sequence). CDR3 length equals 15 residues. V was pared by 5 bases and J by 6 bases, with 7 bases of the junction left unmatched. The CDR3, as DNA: TGTGCCAGTAGTCCCACCTCTAGCGGGAGCAATGAGCAGTTCTTC. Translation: CASSPTSSGSNEQFF.

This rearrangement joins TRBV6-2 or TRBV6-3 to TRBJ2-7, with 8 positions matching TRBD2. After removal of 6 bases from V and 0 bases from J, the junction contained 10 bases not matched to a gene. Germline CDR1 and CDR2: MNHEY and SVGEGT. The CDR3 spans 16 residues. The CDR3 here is CASSRSGAGGSYEQYF. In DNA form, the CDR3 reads TGTGCCAGCAGCCGATCCGGGGCGGGAGGCTCCTACGAGCAGTACTTC.

The DNA for the CDR3 is TGCGCCAGCAGCCAAGACCTGGGGACTACCGGGGAGCTGTTTTTT. Its translation is CASSQDLGTTGELFF. The chain employs TRBV4-1 and TRBJ2-2; possible D gene TRBD2, 6 bases. The V end was cut by 0 bases, the J end by 5 bases, with 10 bases between. Germline-derived CDR1 and CDR2 are MGHRA and YSYEKL. The CDR3 sequence is 15 residues long.

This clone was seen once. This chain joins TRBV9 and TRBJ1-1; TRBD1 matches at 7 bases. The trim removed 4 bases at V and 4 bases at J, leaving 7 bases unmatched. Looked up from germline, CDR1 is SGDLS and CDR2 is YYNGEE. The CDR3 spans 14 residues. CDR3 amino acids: CASSIRSGGTEAFF. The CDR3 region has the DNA TGTGCCAGCAGCATAAGATCAGGGGGCACTGAAGCTTTCTTT.

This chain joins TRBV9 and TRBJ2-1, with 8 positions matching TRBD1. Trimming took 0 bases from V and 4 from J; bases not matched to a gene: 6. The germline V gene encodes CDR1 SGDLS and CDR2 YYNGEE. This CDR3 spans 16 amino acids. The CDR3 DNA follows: TGTGCCAGCAGCGTAGGCAACGGACAGGGATACAATGAGCAGTTCTTC. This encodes CASSVGNGQGYNEQFF.

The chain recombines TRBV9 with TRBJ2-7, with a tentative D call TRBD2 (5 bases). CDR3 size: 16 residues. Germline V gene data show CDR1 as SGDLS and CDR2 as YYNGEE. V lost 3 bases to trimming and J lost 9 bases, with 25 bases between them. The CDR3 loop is CASSDRPLEEPRRQYF. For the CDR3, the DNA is TGTGCCAGCAGCGATCGTCCTCTGGAGGAGCCTAGGAGGCAGTACTTC.

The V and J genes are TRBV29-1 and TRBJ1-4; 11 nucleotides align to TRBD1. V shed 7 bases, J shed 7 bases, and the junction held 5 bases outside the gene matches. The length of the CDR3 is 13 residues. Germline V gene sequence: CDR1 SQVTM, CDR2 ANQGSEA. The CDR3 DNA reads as TGCAGCGCCTCCGGGACAGGGGGTGAAAAACTGTTTTTT. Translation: CSASGTGGEKLFF. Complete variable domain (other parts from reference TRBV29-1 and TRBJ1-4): SAVISQKPSRDICQRGTSLTIQCQVDSQVTMMFWYRQQPGQSLTLIATANQGSEATYESGFVIDKFPISRPNLTFSTLTVSNMSPEDSSIYLCSASGTGGEKLFFGSGTQLSVL.

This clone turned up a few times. The CDR3, as DNA: TGTGCCAGCACACCCTCTCGGGAGAACACTGAAGCTTTCTTT. Its protein product is CASTPSRENTEAFF. The chain has TRBV2 and TRBJ1-1, with unresolved D. Germline V CDR1 and CDR2: SNHLY, FYNNEI. There are 14 residues in the CDR3. Between the trimmed V and J ends, which lost 7 bases and 1 base, there was a span of 13 bases.